Listed below are T cell receptor beta chains from one sample, sequenced in a study of cytomegalovirus exposure and HLA in healthy donors. Some clones are missing from TCRdb's copy, which holds only in-frame ones; the method was immunoSEQ multiplex PCR. The sample comprises 150,000 to 200,000 clones, 79% of which are singletons, and about 2.2% rests with the top ten. The material sequenced was PBMCs. These TCRs come from a woman aged 50 to 60 in good health and CMV-seronegative. CDR3s include the opening cysteine and the closing phenylalanine or tryptophan. A D gene is named only where the DNA matches it firmly. Rows give clone size only sometimes, using once, few, many, or a class for an expanded clone.

D gene: TRBD1; clone size: .; V gene: TRBV28; J gene: TRBJ1-1; CDR3 protein: CASSLLVAQGAKAFF; CDR3 DNA: TGTGCCAGCAGTTTATTGGTAGCGCAGGGGGCAAAAGCTTTCTTT
D gene: .; clone size: once; V gene: TRBV6-5; J gene: TRBJ1-5; CDR3 protein: CASSYSFSEGNQPQHF; CDR3 DNA: TGTGCCAGCAGTTACTCCTTCTCTGAGGGCAATCAGCCCCAGCATTTT
D gene: .; clone size: .; V gene: TRBV19; J gene: TRBJ1-1; CDR3 protein: CASSRGLEMNTEAFF; CDR3 DNA: TGTGCCAGTAGTAGGGGCCTTGAAATGAACACTGAAGCTTTCTTT
D gene: TRBD2; clone size: .; V gene: TRBV7-9; J gene: TRBJ2-2; CDR3 protein: CSSSLAGGNTGELFF; CDR3 DNA: TGTTCCAGCAGCTTGGCGGGGGGGAACACCGGGGAGCTGTTTTTT
D gene: .; clone size: once; V gene: TRBV7-9; J gene: TRBJ2-3; CDR3 protein: CASSRSRKPDTQYF; CDR3 DNA: TGTGCCAGCAGCCGTTCGAGGAAGCCGGATACGCAGTATTTT
D gene: TRBD1; clone size: .; V gene: TRBV14; J gene: TRBJ1-4; CDR3 protein: CASSQTGTGFEKLFF; CDR3 DNA: TGTGCCAGCAGCCAGACCGGGACAGGGTTCGAAAAACTGTTTTTT
D gene: .; clone size: .; V gene: TRBV7-2; J gene: TRBJ1-5; CDR3 protein: CASSLVTGNNQPQHF; CDR3 DNA: TGTGCCAGCAGCTTAGTGACAGGCAATAATCAGCCCCAGCATTTT
D gene: TRBD2; clone size: .; V gene: TRBV5-4; J gene: TRBJ2-5; CDR3 protein: CASSLSTSSQQYF; CDR3 DNA: TGTGCCAGCAGCCTATCGACTAGCTCCCAGCAGTACTTC
D gene: .; clone size: .; V gene: TRBV6-5; J gene: TRBJ1-1; CDR3 protein: CASSDGTQNTEAFF; CDR3 DNA: TGTGCCAGCAGCGACGGGACACAGAACACTGAAGCTTTCTTT
D gene: .; clone size: .; V gene: TRBV7-2; J gene: TRBJ2-3; CDR3 protein: CASSQGGNTQYF; CDR3 DNA: TGTGCCAGCAGCCAAGGGGGAAATACGCAGTATTTT
D gene: .; clone size: .; V gene: TRBV5-1; J gene: TRBJ1-4; CDR3 protein: CASSLGGAINEKLFF; CDR3 DNA: TGCGCCAGCAGCTTGGGCGGGGCTATTAATGAAAAACTGTTTTTT
D gene: TRBD1; clone size: once; V gene: TRBV19; J gene: TRBJ1-5; CDR3 protein: CASSPGTGPTAQHF; CDR3 DNA: TGTGCCAGTAGTCCTGGGACAGGCCCTACGGCCCAGCATTTT
D gene: .; clone size: .; V gene: TRBV7-7; J gene: TRBJ2-1; CDR3 protein: CASSPRWDNEQFF; CDR3 DNA: TGTGCTAGCAGCCCTAGATGGGACAATGAGCAGTTCTTC
D gene: .; clone size: .; V gene: TRBV6-6; J gene: TRBJ1-5; CDR3 protein: CASTNERSPMSQPQHF; CDR3 DNA: TGTGCCAGCACCAATGAGCGAAGCCCCATGAGTCAGCCCCAGCATTTT
D gene: .; clone size: .; V gene: TRBV19; J gene: TRBJ1-5; CDR3 protein: CASSIRTRSFNTNQPQHF; CDR3 DNA: TGTGCCAGTAGTATAAGGACACGGTCTTTCAATACGAATCAGCCCCAGCATTTT
D gene: .; clone size: few; V gene: TRBV7-8; J gene: TRBJ2-7; CDR3 protein: CASREPGHPYEQYF; CDR3 DNA: TGTGCCAGCAGAGAACCGGGACACCCCTACGAGCAGTACTTC
D gene: .; clone size: .; V gene: TRBV18; J gene: TRBJ2-1; CDR3 protein: CASSPLARTANNEQFF; CDR3 DNA: TGTGCCAGCTCACCACTGGCCCGGACAGCTAACAATGAGCAGTTCTTC
D gene: .; clone size: .; V gene: TRBV4-1; J gene: TRBJ1-2; CDR3 protein: CASSQDTGRYGYTF; CDR3 DNA: TGCGCCAGCAGCCAGGACACCGGTCGATATGGCTACACCTTC
D gene: .; clone size: .; V gene: TRBV5-1; J gene: TRBJ1-4; CDR3 protein: CASREAATNEKLFF; CDR3 DNA: TGCGCCAGCAGGGAGGCGGCAACTAATGAAAAACTGTTTTTT
D gene: .; clone size: .; V gene: TRBV4-3; J gene: TRBJ1-3; CDR3 protein: CASSQEGVRDTIYF; CDR3 DNA: TGCGCCAGCAGCCAAGAGGGAGTACGCGACACCATATATTTT
D gene: .; clone size: .; V gene: TRBV5-1; J gene: TRBJ1-1; CDR3 protein: CASGQGVDTEAFF; CDR3 DNA: TGCGCCAGCGGACAAGGGGTGGATACTGAAGCTTTCTTT
D gene: .; clone size: once; V gene: TRBV29-1; J gene: TRBJ2-7; CDR3 protein: CSVREPYEQYF; CDR3 DNA: TGCAGCGTCCGCGAACCCTACGAGCAGTACTTC
D gene: TRBD1; clone size: .; V gene: TRBV2; J gene: TRBJ1-4; CDR3 protein: CASRSGDRVGDEKLFF; CDR3 DNA: TGTGCCAGCCGATCGGGGGACAGGGTAGGGGATGAAAAACTGTTTTTT
D gene: TRBD2; clone size: few; V gene: TRBV5-6; J gene: TRBJ2-1; CDR3 protein: CASIPSSGANEQFF; CDR3 DNA: TGTGCCAGCATTCCAAGTAGCGGGGCCAATGAGCAGTTCTTC
D gene: .; clone size: .; V gene: TRBV12-1; J gene: TRBJ1-5; CDR3 protein: CASSTHSPNQPQHF; CDR3 DNA: TGTGCCAGCAGCACCCATAGCCCCAATCAGCCCCAGCATTTT
D gene: TRBD1; clone size: .; V gene: TRBV28; J gene: TRBJ2-4; CDR3 protein: CASSPGGAKNIQYF; CDR3 DNA: TGTGCCAGCAGCCCAGGGGGAGCCAAAAACATTCAGTACTTC
D gene: TRBD1; clone size: .; V gene: TRBV15; J gene: TRBJ1-1; CDR3 protein: CATSRSRGRDTEAFF; CDR3 DNA: TGTGCCACCAGCAGAAGCAGGGGGCGCGACACTGAAGCTTTCTTT
D gene: TRBD2; clone size: .; V gene: TRBV5-4; J gene: TRBJ2-7; CDR3 protein: CASSAGLAETSYEQYF; CDR3 DNA: TGTGCCAGCAGCGCGGGACTAGCGGAAACCTCCTACGAGCAGTACTTC
D gene: TRBD1; clone size: few; V gene: TRBV7-9; J gene: TRBJ1-1; CDR3 protein: CSSSWGTGANTEAFF; CDR3 DNA: TGTTCCAGCAGCTGGGGGACAGGGGCCAACACTGAAGCTTTCTTT
D gene: TRBD1; clone size: .; V gene: TRBV7-2; J gene: TRBJ1-2; CDR3 protein: CASSEDLRGGYTF; CDR3 DNA: TGTGCCAGCAGCGAGGACCTCAGGGGGGGCTACACCTTC
D gene: TRBD1; clone size: .; V gene: TRBV5-1; J gene: TRBJ1-5; CDR3 protein: CASSLGDRGNQPQHF; CDR3 DNA: TGCGCCAGCAGCTTGGGGGACAGGGGAAATCAGCCCCAGCATTTT
D gene: .; clone size: few; V gene: TRBV5-4; J gene: TRBJ2-7; CDR3 protein: CASTTGTSEAEQYF; CDR3 DNA: TGTGCCAGTACAACCGGGACATCGGAGGCGGAGCAGTACTTC
D gene: .; clone size: .; V gene: TRBV18; J gene: TRBJ1-5; CDR3 protein: CASSPTTNQPQHF; CDR3 DNA: TGTGCCAGCTCACCCACTACCAATCAGCCCCAGCATTTT
D gene: TRBD1; clone size: .; V gene: TRBV6-1; J gene: TRBJ1-5; CDR3 protein: CASSVQGGSNQPQHF; CDR3 DNA: TGTGCCAGCAGTGTACAGGGGGGGAGCAATCAGCCCCAGCATTTT
D gene: TRBD1; clone size: .; V gene: TRBV7-2; J gene: TRBJ1-4; CDR3 protein: CASSPDRDQKLFF; CDR3 DNA: TGTGCCAGCAGCCCCGACAGGGACCAGAAACTGTTTTTT
D gene: TRBD1; clone size: .; V gene: TRBV10-3; J gene: TRBJ1-1; CDR3 protein: CAIRRGGGAGNTEAFF; CDR3 DNA: TGTGCCATCAGGCGCGGAGGGGGCGCGGGGAACACTGAAGCTTTCTTT
D gene: TRBD2; clone size: .; V gene: TRBV11-3; J gene: TRBJ2-3; CDR3 protein: CASSFGTSDTDTQYF; CDR3 DNA: TGTGCCAGCAGCTTTGGGACTAGCGACACAGATACGCAGTATTTT
D gene: .; clone size: .; V gene: TRBV2; J gene: TRBJ1-5; CDR3 protein: CASRRNSNQPQHF; CDR3 DNA: TGTGCCAGTAGGAGGAATAGCAATCAGCCCCAGCATTTT
D gene: TRBD2; clone size: .; V gene: TRBV7-9; J gene: TRBJ2-2; CDR3 protein: CASSPGGMNTGELFF; CDR3 DNA: TGTGCCAGCAGCCCCGGGGGGATGAACACCGGGGAGCTGTTTTTT
D gene: .; clone size: .; V gene: TRBV10-3; J gene: TRBJ2-3; CDR3 protein: CAISESSGVSTDTQYF; CDR3 DNA: TGTGCCATCAGTGAGTCTTCAGGGGTGAGCACAGATACGCAGTATTTT
D gene: TRBD2; clone size: .; V gene: TRBV5-1; J gene: TRBJ2-1; CDR3 protein: CASSLGGLAGGLTYNEQFF; CDR3 DNA: TGCGCCAGCAGCTTGGGGGGGCTAGCGGGAGGCCTGACCTACAATGAGCAGTTCTTC
D gene: TRBD1; clone size: .; V gene: TRBV5-8; J gene: TRBJ2-3; CDR3 protein: CASSPGTGAHTDTQYF; CDR3 DNA: TGTGCCAGCAGCCCCGGGACAGGGGCCCACACAGATACGCAGTATTTT
D gene: TRBD2; clone size: .; V gene: TRBV2; J gene: TRBJ2-1; CDR3 protein: CASSDWELAGDNEQFF; CDR3 DNA: TGTGCCAGCAGTGATTGGGAACTAGCGGGAGACAATGAGCAGTTCTTC
D gene: .; clone size: .; V gene: TRBV28; J gene: TRBJ2-3; CDR3 protein: CASSFPPNTRGSDTQYF; CDR3 DNA: TGTGCCAGCAGTTTCCCTCCCAATACCAGGGGCAGCGATACGCAGTATTTT
D gene: .; clone size: .; V gene: TRBV28; J gene: TRBJ2-2; CDR3 protein: CASSLRRAITGELFF; CDR3 DNA: TGTGCCAGCAGTTTAAGGAGGGCCATCACCGGGGAGCTGTTTTTT
D gene: TRBD1; clone size: .; V gene: TRBV27; J gene: TRBJ1-1; CDR3 protein: CASSQGDSNWAFF; CDR3 DNA: TGTGCCAGCAGCCAAGGGGACAGTAACTGGGCTTTCTTT
D gene: .; clone size: .; V gene: TRBV7-8; J gene: TRBJ1-4; CDR3 protein: CASSLAEIGKLFF; CDR3 DNA: TGTGCCAGCAGCTTAGCCGAGATCGGAAAACTGTTTTTT
D gene: .; clone size: .; V gene: TRBV29-1; J gene: TRBJ2-7; CDR3 protein: CSVGGGEGIEYF; CDR3 DNA: TGCAGCGTTGGCGGCGGGGAAGGGATAGAGTACTTC
D gene: .; clone size: .; V gene: TRBV9; J gene: TRBJ2-2; CDR3 protein: CASSPHATSSGTGELFF; CDR3 DNA: TGTGCCAGCAGCCCCCACGCGACTAGTTCGGGCACCGGGGAGCTGTTTTTT
D gene: .; clone size: .; V gene: TRBV18; J gene: TRBJ2-1; CDR3 protein: CASSPDSLNEQFF; CDR3 DNA: TGTGCCAGCTCACCCGACAGCCTCAATGAGCAGTTCTTC
D gene: .; clone size: .; V gene: TRBV28; J gene: TRBJ2-3; CDR3 protein: CASSSMAPTGRDTQYF; CDR3 DNA: TGTGCCAGCAGTTCCATGGCCCCGACAGGCAGAGATACGCAGTATTTT
D gene: .; clone size: .; V gene: TRBV2; J gene: TRBJ2-7; CDR3 protein: CASRHGASVSYEQYF; CDR3 DNA: TGTGCCAGCAGGCACGGGGCTAGCGTTTCCTACGAGCAGTACTTC
D gene: .; clone size: .; V gene: TRBV2; J gene: TRBJ1-1; CDR3 protein: CASTLGQNTEAFF; CDR3 DNA: TGTGCCAGCACCCTCGGACAGAACACTGAAGCTTTCTTT
D gene: .; clone size: .; V gene: TRBV19; J gene: TRBJ1-5; CDR3 protein: CASSNTGLMYSNQPQHF; CDR3 DNA: TGTGCCAGTAGTAACACGGGACTGATGTATAGCAATCAGCCCCAGCATTTT
D gene: .; clone size: .; V gene: TRBV9; J gene: TRBJ2-5; CDR3 protein: CASSGSSVGETQYF; CDR3 DNA: TGTGCCAGCAGCGGTTCTAGCGTCGGGGAGACCCAGTACTTC
D gene: .; clone size: .; V gene: TRBV6-8; J gene: TRBJ2-1; CDR3 protein: CASIICSRVVRDEANNEQFF; CDR3 DNA: TGTGCCAGCATCATCTGTAGCAGGGTCGTTAGGGATGAAGCGAACAATGAGCAGTTCTTC
D gene: .; clone size: .; V gene: TRBV6-1; J gene: TRBJ2-1; CDR3 protein: CASRTTASYNEQFF; CDR3 DNA: TGTGCCAGCAGGACGACAGCCTCCTACAATGAGCAGTTCTTC
D gene: TRBD2; clone size: .; V gene: TRBV11-2; J gene: TRBJ2-3; CDR3 protein: CASSPGTSGSGDTQYF; CDR3 DNA: TGTGCCAGCAGCCCCGGGACTAGCGGGAGTGGAGATACGCAGTATTTT